The text below deals with one T cell receptor (beta chain). Its antigen is undetermined. The data were obtained in a study of T cell responses to AZD1222 COVID-19 vaccine. Assay: immunoSEQ multiplex PCR; the TCRdb copy retains only in-frame clones and omits some. The sample shows more than 140,000 clones, more than 70% of them seen only once. Germline lookup yields CDR1 SGHRS and CDR2 YFSETQ. With 1 base clipped from V and 7 bases from J, the junction kept 3 bases outside the gene matches. The CDR3 spans 14 residues. Overall study results and limits: The breadth and depth of Spike-specific TCRs increased once two AZD1222 doses had been given. Just a handful of AZD1222 recipients tested seropositive at baseline. Donors skewed white British and female; clonal diversity was possibly underestimated.

The TCR sequence derives from an adult in good health. The sample was peripheral blood, taken on day 0 of MenACWY control vaccination. The chain has TRBV5-1 and TRBJ2-1; 9 nucleotides agree with TRBD1. The CDR3 spells CASSLQTGGNEQFF. The CDR3 nucleotides are TGCGCCAGCAGCTTGCAGACAGGGGGTAATGAGCAGTTCTTC.